What follows are 4 T cell receptor beta chains derived from one specimen sequenced in a study of cytomegalovirus exposure and HLA in healthy donors. The PCR was carried out with 60 Vbeta primers and 13 Jbeta primers. The method was immunoSEQ multiplex PCR; TCRdb's version includes in-frame clones alone and lacks a portion of them. The table has a few hundred thousand clones, over 75% seen once. The material sequenced was PBMCs. Receptors were obtained from a man aged 18 to 29 in good health and CMV-seronegative.

The chain recombines TRBV19 with TRBJ2-6; possible D gene TRBD1, 5 bases. The CDR3 is made up of 16 amino acids. Germline CDR1 LNHDA, CDR2 SQIVND (reference sequence). The V end lost 5 bases, the J end lost 1 base, and 12 bases lay between the germline ends. The CDR3: CASSHTRQSGANVLTF. The CDR3 nucleotides read TGTGCCAGTAGTCACACTCGACAGTCTGGGGCCAACGTCCTGACTTTC.

This clone was seen a handful of times. The chain uses TRBV7-8 and TRBJ2-7; D not certain. Germline V gives CDR1 SGHVS, CDR2 FQNEAQ. Trimming cost V 1 base and J 2 bases, with 24 bases left between them. This CDR3 comprises 19 residues. In nucleotides, the CDR3 is TGTGCCAGCAGCTTAGAAGGATCCTCTGGTCCTCAGGATCCCTACGAGCAGTACTTC. It is translated as CASSLEGSSGPQDPYEQYF. The whole variable domain, remainder taken from reference TRBV7-8 and TRBJ2-7, is GAGVSQSPRYKVAKRGQDVALRCDPISGHVSLFWYQQALGQGPEFLTYFQNEAQLDKSGLPSDRFFAERPEGSVSTLKIQRTQQEDSAVYLCASSLEGSSGPQDPYEQYFGPGTRLTVT.

The J gene is TRBJ1-1, the V gene TRBV20-1; tentatively, D is TRBD1 (5 bases). V was pared by 4 bases and J by 7 bases, with 10 bases between. This CDR3 is built from 11 residues. Germline CDR1 is DFQATT and CDR2 is SNEGSKA (reference sequence). The chain's CDR3 is CSATRQSEAFF. The DNA for the CDR3 is TGCAGTGCTACGCGACAGAGTGAAGCTTTCTTT.

The chain carries TRBV6-5 and TRBJ2-7; 7 bases map to TRBD1. CDR3 length: 13 residues. Losses at the gene ends were 5 bases for V and 4 bases for J; bases not matched to a gene: 5. Germline loops: CDR1 MNHEY, CDR2 SVGAGI. As DNA, the CDR3 is TGTGCCAGCAGTCCGAACAGGGGTTACGAGCAGTACTTC. Amino acids: CASSPNRGYEQYF.